This T cell receptor beta chain was documented in a study of T cells in Graves' hyperthyroidism and ophthalmopathy. This CDR3 has 18 residues. V trimming: 1 base; J trimming: 4 bases; junction bases outside the gene matches: 9. In germline, CDR1 is MNHEY, CDR2 SMNVEV (reference sequence). The investigators amplified TCR beta CDR3 regions from RNA transcripts. The HTBI primer set was used in a first-round RT-PCR of the TCR CDR3. TCRdb re-called the multiplex PCR reads through MiXCR, storing one row per CDR3 protein. The sample lists around 600,000 distinct CDR3 sequences; approximately 15% were seen once.

The source material was blood. The V and J genes are TRBV27 and TRBJ2-1; 11 bases align to TRBD2. The receptor was derived from a woman aged 45-59 years with Graves' ophthalmopathy. In DNA form, the CDR3 reads TGTGCCAGCAGTTTATTTATCACGGCTAGCGGGAGGTACAATGAGCAGTTCTTC. Translated: CASSLFITASGRYNEQFF.